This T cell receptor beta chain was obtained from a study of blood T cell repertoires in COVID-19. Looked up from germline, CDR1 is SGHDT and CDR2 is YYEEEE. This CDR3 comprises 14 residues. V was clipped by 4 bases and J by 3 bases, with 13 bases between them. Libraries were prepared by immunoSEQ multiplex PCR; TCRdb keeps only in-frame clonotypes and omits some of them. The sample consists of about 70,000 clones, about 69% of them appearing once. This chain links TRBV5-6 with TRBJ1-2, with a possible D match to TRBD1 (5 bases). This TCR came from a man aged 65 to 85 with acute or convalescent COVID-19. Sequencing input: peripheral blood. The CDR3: CASSVGVQDYGYTF. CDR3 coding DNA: TGTGCCAGCAGCGTAGGGGTCCAAGACTATGGCTACACCTTC.